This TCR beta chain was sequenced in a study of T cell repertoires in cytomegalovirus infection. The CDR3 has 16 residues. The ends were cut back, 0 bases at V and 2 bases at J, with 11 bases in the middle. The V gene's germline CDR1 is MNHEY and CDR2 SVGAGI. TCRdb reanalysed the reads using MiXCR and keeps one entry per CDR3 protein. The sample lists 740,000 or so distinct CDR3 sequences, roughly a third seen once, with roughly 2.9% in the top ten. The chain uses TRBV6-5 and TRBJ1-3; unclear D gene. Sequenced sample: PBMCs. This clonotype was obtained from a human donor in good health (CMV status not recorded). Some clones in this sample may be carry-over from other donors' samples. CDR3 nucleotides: TGTGCCAGCAGTTACTCTGGAACAGCCGCTGGAAACACCATATATTTT. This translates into CASSYSGTAAGNTIYF.